This passage covers 32 T cell receptor beta chains from one sample sequenced in a study of blood T cell repertoires in COVID-19. Libraries were prepared by immunoSEQ multiplex PCR; TCRdb keeps only in-frame clonotypes and omits some of them. Among 50,000 to 60,000 clones listed, 90% were seen once. Sample: peripheral blood. These receptors came from a woman older than 75 with acute or convalescent COVID-19.

The rearrangement links TRBV4-1 to TRBJ2-1; D perhaps matches TRBD2 (6 bases). The germline gives CDR1 MGHRA, CDR2 YSYEKL. Trimming removed 1 base from V and 0 bases from J, with 16 bases in between. This CDR3 comprises 18 residues. CDR3 sequence reads: CASSQGLSGFSSYNEQFF. The CDR3 DNA is TGCGCCAGCAGCCAAGGGCTGAGCGGGTTCAGCTCCTACAATGAGCAGTTCTTC.

The chain carries TRBV6-2 or TRBV6-3 and TRBJ1-2; maybe TRBD1 (5 bases). CDR1 is MNHEY, CDR2 SVGEGT, per germline. CDR3 length: 14 amino acids. V was shortened by 5 bases and J by 6 bases, with 16 bases between the two germline ends. This chain's CDR3 is CASSPRGALDGYTF. DNA for the CDR3: TGTGCCAGCAGTCCCCGCGGGGCCTTAGATGGCTACACCTTC.

The CDR3 reads CASSLRLGDNEQFF. The CDR3 DNA is TGTGCCAGCAGCTTGCGACTAGGGGATAATGAGCAGTTCTTC. The chain has TRBV3-1 (or the pseudogene TRBV3-2) and TRBJ2-1, with D tentatively TRBD2 (6 bases). The germline CDR1 and CDR2 sequences are LGHDT and YNNKEL (reference sequence). This CDR3 has 14 amino acids. With 5 bases removed from V and 7 bases from J, the gap between germline ends came to 15 bases.

The chain uses TRBV5-6 and TRBJ2-7; D might be TRBD2 (6 bases). V lost 3 bases and J lost 4, with 17 bases in between. In germline, CDR1 is SGHDT, CDR2 YYEEEE. The CDR3 has 15 amino acids. The CDR3 DNA reads as TGTGCCAGCAGCTCGCCGACTAGTGGGGGATACGAGCAGTACTTC. It encodes CASSSPTSGGYEQYF.

This chain links TRBV12-2 with TRBJ2-1; the table's D call, TRBD2, has no DNA check behind it. TRBV12-2 is labeled a pseudogene. This CDR3 has 21 amino acids. DNA for the CDR3: TGTGCAAGTCGCTTAACCACAGGACTAGCGGGAGGGCCTGACTCCTACAATGAGCAGTTCTTC. Protein sequence: CASRLTTGLAGGPDSYNEQFF.

The count of this clone is one. The DNA of the CDR3 is TGTGCCAGCAGCGGGGGGGAGTTCTATGGCTACACCTTC. Residues: CASSGGEFYGYTF. This sequence joins TRBV7-9 and TRBJ1-2; possibly TRBD1 for D (5 bases). The germline gives CDR1 SEHNR, CDR2 FQNEAQ (reference sequence). V lost 5 bases and J lost 4, with 11 bases in between. The CDR3 sequence is 13 residues long.

This rearrangement joins TRBV5-1 to TRBJ2-7; D is perhaps TRBD1 (6 bases). The germline CDR1 and CDR2 sequences are SGHRS and YFSETQ. There are 15 residues in the CDR3. V lost 0 bases to trimming and J lost 0 bases, with 10 bases between them. The CDR3 is CASSLGGQLSYEQYF. In nucleotides, the CDR3 is TGCGCCAGCAGCTTGGGGGGACAACTCTCCTACGAGCAGTACTTC.

The rearrangement uses TRBV19 and TRBJ1-5; 7 bases are a match to TRBD1. V was clipped by 5 bases and J by 3 bases; unmatched bases: 4. Germline values: CDR1 LNHDA, CDR2 SQIVND (reference sequence). The CDR3 has 14 residues. CDR3 sequence: CASSSGQHNQPQHF. The CDR3 nucleotides are TGTGCCAGTAGTTCGGGACAGCACAATCAGCCCCAGCATTTT.

This clone was observed a single time. The chain employs TRBV5-1 and TRBJ1-5; D possibly corresponds to TRBD1 (5 bases). The germline CDR1 and CDR2 sequences are SGHRS and YFSETQ. CDR3 length: 15 amino acids. V lost 0 bases to trimming and J lost 4 bases, with 11 bases between them. The CDR3 reads CASSLVGAVNQPQHF. The CDR3, as DNA: TGCGCCAGCAGCTTGGTAGGGGCCGTAAATCAGCCCCAGCATTTT.

The DNA of the CDR3 is TGTGCCTGGAGAACCGGGATCTTAGCCAAAAACATTCAGTACTTC. Encoded protein: CAWRTGILAKNIQYF. This chain joins TRBV30 and TRBJ2-4; D possibly corresponds to TRBD2 (5 bases). In germline, CDR1 is GTSNPN, CDR2 SVGIG (reference sequence). CDR3 size: 15 residues. V lost 3 bases and J lost 0, with 12 bases in between.

CDR3 nucleotides: TGTGCCAGCAGCTTAGGAGCGGCCATGAACACTGAAGCTTTCTTT. This codes for CASSLGAAMNTEAFF. The chain employs TRBV11-2 and TRBJ1-1; the D is unclear. CDR1 and CDR2 from the germline V gene are SGHAT and FQNNGV. The CDR3 runs 15 residues. With 1 base removed from V and 0 bases from J, the gap between germline ends came to 9 bases.

The chain joins TRBV4-1 to TRBJ2-5; 12 bases agree with TRBD2. Germline V gene sequence: CDR1 MGHRA, CDR2 YSYEKL. The CDR3 has 16 amino acids. J lost 2 bases, V lost 4 bases, and 5 bases had no gene match. The CDR3 DNA reads TGCGCCAGCAGCCCACTAGCGGGAGGACGTCAAGAGACCCAGTACTTC. It encodes CASSPLAGGRQETQYF.

The chain is built from TRBV9 and TRBJ2-1; 11 bases match TRBD2. This CDR3 comprises 15 residues. Germline V lookup: CDR1 SGDLS, CDR2 YYNGEE. The junction had 7 bases not matched to a gene; V was cut back by 3 bases and J by 8 bases. CDR3 residues: CASSAYSGRADEQFF. CDR3 in DNA: TGTGCCAGCAGCGCCTATAGCGGGAGGGCCGATGAGCAGTTCTTC.

The V call is TRBV3-1 (or the pseudogene TRBV3-2), the J call TRBJ2-1, with TRBD2 matching over 11 bases. The ends lost 1 base at V and 9 bases at J; junction bases unmatched: 5. This CDR3 has 15 residues. Germline assignment: CDR1 LGHDT and CDR2 YNNKEL (reference sequence). The CDR3 loop reads CASSQVAGGIGEQFF. The CDR3 nucleotides read TGTGCCAGCAGCCAAGTAGCGGGAGGGATCGGTGAGCAGTTCTTC.

The chain joins TRBV5-4 to TRBJ2-7; 9 bases align to TRBD2. Unmatched junction bases numbered 1, after V lost 3 bases and J lost 3 bases. The germline V gene encodes CDR1 SGHNT and CDR2 YYREEE (reference sequence). The CDR3 is 13 amino acids. CDR3 sequence: CASSSTSGYEQYF. CDR3 DNA sequence: TGTGCCAGCAGCTCGACTAGCGGCTACGAGCAGTACTTC. The entire variable domain, with the rest obtained from reference TRBV5-4 and TRBJ2-7, is as follows: ETGVTQSPTHLIKTRGQQVTLRCSSQSGHNTVSWYQQALGQGPQFIFQYYREEENGRGNFPPRFSGLQFPNYSSELNVNALELDDSALYLCASSSTSGYEQYFGPGTRLTVT.

This chain uses TRBV19 with TRBJ1-5; 9 bases match TRBD1. Unmatched junction bases numbered 3, after V lost 8 bases and J lost 1 base. The CDR3 is 14 residues long. The germline gives CDR1 LNHDA, CDR2 SQIVND (reference sequence). The chain's CDR3 is CASGGQGSNQPQHF. CDR3 nucleotides: TGTGCCAGTGGGGGACAGGGCAGCAATCAGCCCCAGCATTTT.

The V and J genes are TRBV11-1 and TRBJ1-2; the D is unclear. Germline V CDR1 and CDR2: SGHAT, FQDESV (reference sequence). The CDR3 spans 15 residues. V dropped 5 bases and J dropped 8 bases, with 21 bases sitting between them. The CDR3 loop reads CASSPERQALRGYTF. Written as DNA, the CDR3 is TGTGCCAGCAGCCCCGAAAGGCAGGCCCTCCGGGGCTACACCTTC.

The chain links TRBV19 to TRBJ2-7; 7 bases agree with TRBD2. The CDR3 runs 13 residues. After removal of 6 bases from V and 2 bases from J, the junction contained 4 bases not matched to a gene. Germline CDR1 is LNHDA and CDR2 is SQIVND (reference sequence). As DNA, the CDR3 is TGTGCCAGTAGCCTAGCGGCCCCCTACGAGCAGTACTTC. Its translation is CASSLAAPYEQYF.

This sequence joins TRBV3-1 (or the pseudogene TRBV3-2) and TRBJ1-6, with 8 bases aligning to TRBD1. V shed 1 base and J 7 bases; nucleotides not matched to a gene: 3. Germline CDR1 LGHDT, CDR2 YNNKEL (reference sequence). The CDR3 covers 15 residues. The CDR3 loop is CASSQGDRGNSPLHF. CDR3 nucleotides: TGTGCCAGCAGCCAAGGTGACAGGGGAAATTCACCCCTCCACTTT.

The genes are TRBV9 and TRBJ1-4, with 9 nucleotides matching TRBD1. CDR3 length: 16 residues. Germline CDR1 and CDR2: SGDLS and YYNGEE. J was trimmed by 7 bases and V by 4 bases; bases with no gene match: 11. CDR3 protein: CASSLTGGYPGEKLFF. The CDR3 nucleotides read TGTGCCAGCAGCCTCACAGGGGGCTATCCGGGTGAAAAACTGTTTTTT.

The V call is TRBV2, the J call TRBJ1-2; D ambiguous. The CDR3 totals 13 residues. The V gene lost 7 bases and the J gene lost 3 bases, with 12 bases spanning the gap. Germline values: CDR1 SNHLY, CDR2 FYNNEI. The CDR3 DNA sequence: TGTGCCAGCACAGAATGGGGAGACTATGGCTACACCTTC. Its translation is CASTEWGDYGYTF.

This chain links TRBV9 with TRBJ1-1; D is ambiguous. This CDR3 contains 15 residues. Germline CDR1 is SGDLS and CDR2 is YYNGEE. Between the trimmed V and J ends, which lost 4 bases and 0 bases, there was a span of 13 bases. The CDR3 region has the DNA TGTGCCAGCAGCACCCGAGACACCCTGAACACTGAAGCTTTCTTT. Its translation is CASSTRDTLNTEAFF. The full variable domain, rest sourced from reference TRBV9 and TRBJ1-1, is DSGVTQTPKHLITATGQRVTLRCSPRSGDLSVYWYQQSLDQGLQFLIQYYNGEERAKGNILERFSAQQFPDLHSELNLSSLELGDSALYFCASSTRDTLNTEAFFGQGTRLTVV.

The chain joins TRBV7-9 to TRBJ2-6, with 8 nucleotides matching TRBD1. CDR3 length equals 16 residues. Germline-derived CDR1 and CDR2 are SEHNR and FQNEAQ (reference sequence). J gave up 9 bases and V 5 bases, and 12 bases lay outside the gene matches. The CDR3: CASSPTAGGRGNVLTF. Written as DNA, the CDR3 is TGTGCCAGCAGCCCTACAGCAGGGGGCAGAGGCAACGTCCTGACTTTC.

The chain recombines TRBV5-1 with TRBJ2-1; 12 bases line up with TRBD1. The CDR3 totals 13 residues. Germline values: CDR1 SGHRS, CDR2 YFSETQ. V lost 2 bases, J lost 14 bases, and 5 bases stayed unmatched. In DNA, the CDR3 is TGCGCCAGCAGCTTTGGGGACAGGGGGCAGGAGTTCTTC. As protein: CASSFGDRGQEFF.

V is TRBV5-4 and J is TRBJ2-7; 10 nucleotides align to TRBD1. Per the germline V gene, CDR1 is SGHNT and CDR2 is YYREEE (reference sequence). The CDR3 spans 15 residues. V lost 4 bases, J lost 4 bases, and 8 bases stayed unmatched. This CDR3 reads CASSMDRGFRYEQYF. The DNA for the CDR3 is TGTGCCAGCAGCATGGACAGGGGGTTTCGGTACGAGCAGTACTTC.

V is TRBV7-2 and J is TRBJ2-4, with D tentatively TRBD1 (6 bases). The germline V gene encodes CDR1 SGHTA and CDR2 FQGNSA. V dropped 0 bases and J dropped 0 bases, with 9 bases sitting between them. The CDR3 totals 16 residues. CDR3 loop: CASSLAGTQAKNIQYF. Here the CDR3 DNA reads TGTGCCAGCAGCTTAGCGGGGACACAAGCCAAAAACATTCAGTACTTC. The full variable domain, rest sourced from reference TRBV7-2 and TRBJ2-4, is GAGVSQSPSNKVTEKGKDVELRCDPISGHTALYWYRQSLGQGLEFLIYFQGNSAPDKSGLPSDRFSAERTGGSVSTLTIQRTQQEDSAVYLCASSLAGTQAKNIQYFGAGTRLSVL.

The chain is built from TRBV18 and TRBJ1-1; TRBD1 aligns across 9 bases. This CDR3 has 13 residues. The V gene's germline CDR1 is KGHSH and CDR2 LQKENI. J was trimmed by 4 bases and V by 3 bases; bases with no gene match: 0. CDR3 coding DNA: TGTGCCAGCTCACCGGGACAGGGCACTGAAGCTTTCTTT. This sequence encodes CASSPGQGTEAFF.

This sequence joins TRBV7-2 and TRBJ2-7; 8 bases map to TRBD2. Per germline, CDR1 SGHTA and CDR2 FQGNSA. CDR3 size: 19 residues. Losses at the gene ends were 0 bases for V and 0 bases for J; bases not matched to a gene: 13. The CDR3 nucleotides are TGTGCCAGCAGCTTAGCGGCCCCCGGGGGGGGTGCTAGCTCCTACGAGCAGTACTTC. Translating gives CASSLAAPGGGASSYEQYF.

V is TRBV28 and J is TRBJ2-1, with 10 bases identical to TRBD2. The CDR3 extends over 14 amino acids. Germline V gives CDR1 MDHEN, CDR2 SYDVKM. Trimming at V came to 9 bases and at J to 12 bases, leaving 14 bases not matched to a gene. The CDR3 is CASRGASGSPLQFF. For the CDR3, the DNA is TGTGCCAGTAGAGGAGCTAGCGGGAGTCCCCTGCAGTTCTTC. The whole variable domain, filled in from reference TRBV28 and TRBJ2-1, reads DVKVTQSSRYLVKRTGEKVFLECVQDMDHENMFWYRQDPGLGLRLIYFSYDVKMKEKGDIPEGYSVSREKKERFSLILESASTNQTSMYLCASRGASGSPLQFFGPGTRLTVL.

CDR3 protein: CASSQDFYGYTF. In DNA form, the CDR3 reads TGCGCCAGCAGCCAAGACTTCTATGGCTACACCTTC. The genes are TRBV5-1 and TRBJ1-2; no definite D call. V lost 4 bases and J 4 bases, leaving 8 bases between the germline ends. Germline-derived CDR1 and CDR2 are SGHRS and YFSETQ. The CDR3 runs 12 residues.

In regard to this clone: The junction and the germline gene differ at one end; a read error may be behind it. V is TRBV15 and J is TRBJ1-4; D gene unclear. In germline, CDR1 is LNHNV, CDR2 YYDKDF (reference sequence). CDR3 length equals 14 residues. In DNA, the CDR3 is TGTGCCACCAGCGCCCAACGAACTGATGAAAAACTGTTTTTT. Translating gives CATSAQRTDEKLFF.

The chain combines TRBV9 with TRBJ2-5; TRBD2 is a possible D gene (7 bases). Trimming left V 2 bases short and J 2 bases short, with 13 bases between. In germline, CDR1 is SGDLS, CDR2 YYNGEE. The CDR3 is 15 residues long. The DNA of the CDR3 is TGTGCCAGCAGCGTTAGGGGGGAGGGACAAGAGACCCAGTACTTC. Its protein product is CASSVRGEGQETQYF.